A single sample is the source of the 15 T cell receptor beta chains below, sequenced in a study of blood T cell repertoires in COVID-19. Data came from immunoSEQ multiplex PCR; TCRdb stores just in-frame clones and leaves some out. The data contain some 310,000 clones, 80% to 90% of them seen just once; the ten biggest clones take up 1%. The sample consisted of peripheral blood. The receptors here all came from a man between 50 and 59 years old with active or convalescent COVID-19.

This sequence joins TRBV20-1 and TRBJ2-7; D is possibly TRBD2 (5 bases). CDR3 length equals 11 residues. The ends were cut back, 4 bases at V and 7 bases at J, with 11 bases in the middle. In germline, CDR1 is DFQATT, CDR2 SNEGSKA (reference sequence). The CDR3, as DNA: TGCAGTGCTACCTCTGGGAGAGAGCAGTACTTC. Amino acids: CSATSGREQYF.

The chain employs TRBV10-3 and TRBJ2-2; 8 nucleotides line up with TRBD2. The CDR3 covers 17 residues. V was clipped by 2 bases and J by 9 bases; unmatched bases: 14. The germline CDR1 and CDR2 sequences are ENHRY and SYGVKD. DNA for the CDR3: TGTGCCATCAGTGAGCCCGGAGGAGCGGGGGCTTCCAGGGAGCTGTTTTTT. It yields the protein CAISEPGGAGASRELFF.

The CDR3 DNA follows: TGTGCCAGCAGCCAAGAGCGGGAGGGCCCGAAAGAGCAGTACTTC. Protein: CASSQEREGPKEQYF. The chain employs TRBV3-1 (or the pseudogene TRBV3-2) and TRBJ2-7, with 9 bases lining up with TRBD2. The germline V gene encodes CDR1 LGHDT and CDR2 YNNKEL (reference sequence). With V trimmed by 0 bases and J by 7 bases, 7 bases remained unmatched. The CDR3 length is 15 residues.

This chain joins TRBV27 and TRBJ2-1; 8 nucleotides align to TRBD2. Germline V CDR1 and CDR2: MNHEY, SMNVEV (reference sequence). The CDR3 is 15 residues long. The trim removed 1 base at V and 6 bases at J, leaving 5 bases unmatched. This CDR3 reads CASSLLAGPTNEQFF. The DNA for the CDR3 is TGTGCCAGCAGTTTATTAGCGGGGCCGACCAATGAGCAGTTCTTC.

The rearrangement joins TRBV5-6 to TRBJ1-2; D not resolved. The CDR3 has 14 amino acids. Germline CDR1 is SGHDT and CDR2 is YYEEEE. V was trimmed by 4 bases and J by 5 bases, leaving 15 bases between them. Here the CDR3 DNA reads TGTGCCAGCAGCATTACAGTGGGCGGGTATGGCTACACCTTC. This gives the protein CASSITVGGYGYTF.

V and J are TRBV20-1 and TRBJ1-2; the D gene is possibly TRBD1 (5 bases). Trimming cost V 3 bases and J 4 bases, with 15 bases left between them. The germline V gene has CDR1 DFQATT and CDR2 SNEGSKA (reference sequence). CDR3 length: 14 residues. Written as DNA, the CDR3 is TGCAGTGCTAGTGGGCCCCAGGGAACCTATGGCTACACCTTC. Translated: CSASGPQGTYGYTF.

CDR3 protein: CASSPRVVDFGDTQYF. CDR3 in DNA: TGTGCCAGCTCACCACGGGTGGTCGACTTCGGAGATACGCAGTATTTT. V usage is TRBV18 and J usage is TRBJ2-3; no reliable D call. V shed 1 base and J shed 5 bases, with 16 bases lying between them. CDR1 and CDR2 from the germline V gene are KGHSH and LQKENI. The CDR3 covers 16 residues.

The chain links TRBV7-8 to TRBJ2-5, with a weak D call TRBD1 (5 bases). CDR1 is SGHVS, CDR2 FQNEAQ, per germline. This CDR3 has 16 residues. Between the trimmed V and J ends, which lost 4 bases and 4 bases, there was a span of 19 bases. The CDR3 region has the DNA TGTGCCAGCAGCTACAGGCACGAACCAGGGTTAGAGACCCAGTACTTC. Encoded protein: CASSYRHEPGLETQYF.

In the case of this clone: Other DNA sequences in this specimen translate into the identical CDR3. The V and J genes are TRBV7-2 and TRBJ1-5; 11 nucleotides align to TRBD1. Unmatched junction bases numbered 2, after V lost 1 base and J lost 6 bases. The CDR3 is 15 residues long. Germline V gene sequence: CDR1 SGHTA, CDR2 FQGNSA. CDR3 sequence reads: CASSLVGQGGQPQHF. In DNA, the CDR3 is TGTGCCAGCAGCTTAGTGGGACAGGGGGGTCAGCCCCAGCATTTT.

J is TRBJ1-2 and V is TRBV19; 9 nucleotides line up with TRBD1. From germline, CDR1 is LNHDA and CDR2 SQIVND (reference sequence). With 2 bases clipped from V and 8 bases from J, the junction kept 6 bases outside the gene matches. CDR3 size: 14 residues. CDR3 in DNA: TGTGCCAGTAGTATACTCGACAGGGGGTACGGCTACACCTTC. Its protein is CASSILDRGYGYTF.

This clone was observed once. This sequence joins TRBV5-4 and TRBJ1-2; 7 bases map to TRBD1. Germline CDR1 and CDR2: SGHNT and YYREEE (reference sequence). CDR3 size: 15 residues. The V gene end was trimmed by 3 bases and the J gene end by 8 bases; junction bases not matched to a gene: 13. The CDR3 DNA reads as TGTGCCAGCAGCTACGGGACAGACGTGGAGAGGGGCTACACCTTC. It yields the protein CASSYGTDVERGYTF.

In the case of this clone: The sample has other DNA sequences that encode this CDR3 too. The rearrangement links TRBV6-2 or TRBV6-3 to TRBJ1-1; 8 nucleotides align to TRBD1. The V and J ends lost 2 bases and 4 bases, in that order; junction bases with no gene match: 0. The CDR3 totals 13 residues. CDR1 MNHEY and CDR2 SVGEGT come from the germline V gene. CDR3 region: CASSYTGGTEAFF. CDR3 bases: TGTGCCAGCAGTTACACAGGGGGCACTGAAGCTTTCTTT.

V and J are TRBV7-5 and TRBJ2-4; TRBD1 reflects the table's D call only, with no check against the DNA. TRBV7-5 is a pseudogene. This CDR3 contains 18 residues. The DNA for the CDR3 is TGTGCCAGAAGCTTCCTCGACCTGGGGGGCAGGGGGAAAAACATTCAGTACTTC. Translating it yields CARSFLDLGGRGKNIQYF.

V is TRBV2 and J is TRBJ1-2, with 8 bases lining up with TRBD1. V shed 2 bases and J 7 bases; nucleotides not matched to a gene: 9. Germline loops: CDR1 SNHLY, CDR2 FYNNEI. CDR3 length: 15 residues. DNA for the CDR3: TGTGCCAGCAGTGAAACTGGCAGGGGGCTAAGTGGCTACACCTTC. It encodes CASSETGRGLSGYTF.

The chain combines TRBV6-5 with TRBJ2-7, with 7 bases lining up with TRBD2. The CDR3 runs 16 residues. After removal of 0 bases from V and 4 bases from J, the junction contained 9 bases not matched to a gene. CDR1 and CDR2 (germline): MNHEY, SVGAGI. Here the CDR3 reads CASSYSGGLGVYEQYF. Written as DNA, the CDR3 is TGTGCCAGCAGTTACTCGGGTGGACTAGGAGTTTACGAGCAGTACTTC.